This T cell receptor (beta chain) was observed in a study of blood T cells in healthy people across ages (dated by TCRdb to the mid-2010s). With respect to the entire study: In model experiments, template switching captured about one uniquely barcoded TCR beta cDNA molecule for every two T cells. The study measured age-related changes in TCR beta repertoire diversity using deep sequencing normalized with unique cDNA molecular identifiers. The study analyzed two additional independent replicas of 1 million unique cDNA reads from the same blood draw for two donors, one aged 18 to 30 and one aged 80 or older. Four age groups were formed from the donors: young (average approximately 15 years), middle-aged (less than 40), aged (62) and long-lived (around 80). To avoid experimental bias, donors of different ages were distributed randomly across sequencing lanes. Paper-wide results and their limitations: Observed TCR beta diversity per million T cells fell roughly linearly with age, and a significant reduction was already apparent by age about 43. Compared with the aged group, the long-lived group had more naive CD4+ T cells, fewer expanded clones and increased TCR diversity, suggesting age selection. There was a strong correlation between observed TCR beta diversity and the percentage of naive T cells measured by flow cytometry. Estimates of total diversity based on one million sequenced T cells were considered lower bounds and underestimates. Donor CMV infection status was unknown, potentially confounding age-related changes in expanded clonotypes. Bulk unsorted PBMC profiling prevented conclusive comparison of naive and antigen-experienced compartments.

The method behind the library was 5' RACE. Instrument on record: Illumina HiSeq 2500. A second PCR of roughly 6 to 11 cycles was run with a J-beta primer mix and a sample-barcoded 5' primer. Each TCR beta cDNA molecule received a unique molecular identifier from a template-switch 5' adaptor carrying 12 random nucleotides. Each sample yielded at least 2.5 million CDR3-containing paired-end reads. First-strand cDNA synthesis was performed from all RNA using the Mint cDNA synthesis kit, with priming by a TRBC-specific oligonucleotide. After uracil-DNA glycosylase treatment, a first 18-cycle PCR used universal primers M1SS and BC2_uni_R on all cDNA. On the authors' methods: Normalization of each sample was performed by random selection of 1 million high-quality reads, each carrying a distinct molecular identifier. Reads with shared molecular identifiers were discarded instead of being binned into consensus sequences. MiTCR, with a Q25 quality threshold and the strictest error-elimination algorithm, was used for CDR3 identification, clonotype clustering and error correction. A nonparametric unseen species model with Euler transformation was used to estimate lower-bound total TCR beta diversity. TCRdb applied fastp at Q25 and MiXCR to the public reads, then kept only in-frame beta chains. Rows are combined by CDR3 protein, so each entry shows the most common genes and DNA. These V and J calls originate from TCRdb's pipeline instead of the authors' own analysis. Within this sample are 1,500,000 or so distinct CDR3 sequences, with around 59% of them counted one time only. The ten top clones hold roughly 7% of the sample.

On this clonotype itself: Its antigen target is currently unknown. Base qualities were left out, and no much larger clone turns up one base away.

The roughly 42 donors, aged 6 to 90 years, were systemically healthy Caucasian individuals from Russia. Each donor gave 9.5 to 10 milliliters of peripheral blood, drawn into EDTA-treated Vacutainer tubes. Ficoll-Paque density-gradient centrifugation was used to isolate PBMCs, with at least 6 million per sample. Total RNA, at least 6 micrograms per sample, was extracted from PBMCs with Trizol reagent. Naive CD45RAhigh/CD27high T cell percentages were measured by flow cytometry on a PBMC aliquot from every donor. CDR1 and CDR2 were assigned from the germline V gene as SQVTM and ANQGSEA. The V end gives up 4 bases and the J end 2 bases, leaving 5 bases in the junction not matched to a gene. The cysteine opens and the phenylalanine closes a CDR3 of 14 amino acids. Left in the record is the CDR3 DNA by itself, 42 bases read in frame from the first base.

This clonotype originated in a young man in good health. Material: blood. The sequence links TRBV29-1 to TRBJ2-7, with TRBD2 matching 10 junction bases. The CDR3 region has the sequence CSVAPGLATYEQYF. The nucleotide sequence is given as TGCAGCGTTGCTCCGGGACTAGCGACCTACGAGCAGTACTTC.